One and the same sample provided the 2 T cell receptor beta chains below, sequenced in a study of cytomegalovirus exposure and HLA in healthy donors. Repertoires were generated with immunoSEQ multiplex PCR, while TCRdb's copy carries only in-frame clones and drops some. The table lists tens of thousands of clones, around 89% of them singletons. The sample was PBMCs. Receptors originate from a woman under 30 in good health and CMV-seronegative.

The CDR3 region has the DNA TGTGCCAGCAGCTTTGTCAGGGAGGGTAATGAAAAACTGTTTTTT. Translation: CASSFVREGNEKLFF. The rearrangement links TRBV11-2 to TRBJ1-4, with TRBD1 as a possible D gene (5 bases). Trimming shortened V by 3 bases and J by 4 bases, and 12 bases separated the two germline ends. CDR1 and CDR2 (germline): SGHAT, FQNNGV. The length of the CDR3 is 15 residues. The full variable domain, with the rest looked up from reference TRBV11-2 and TRBJ1-4, is EAGVAQSPRYKIIEKRQSVAFWCNPISGHATLYWYQQILGQGPKLLIQFQNNGVVDDSQLPKDRFSAERLKGVDSTLKIQPAKLEDSAVYLCASSFVREGNEKLFFGSGTQLSVL.

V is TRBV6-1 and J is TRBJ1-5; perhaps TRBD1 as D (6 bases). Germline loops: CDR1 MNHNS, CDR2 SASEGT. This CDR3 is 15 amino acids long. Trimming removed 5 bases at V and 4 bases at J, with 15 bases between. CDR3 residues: CASSTTGFTNQPQHF. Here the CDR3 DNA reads TGTGCCAGCAGTACGACAGGATTTACGAATCAGCCCCAGCATTTT.